The subject of this entry is one T cell receptor (beta chain). Antigen: not known. These data are taken from a study of naive and memory T cell subsets. Whole-study findings and limits: Especially in CD8 cells, naive repertoires contained a few larger clonotypes, possibly CD45RA-re-expressing memory cells. Findings for naive and memory subsets could not be checked against ground truth.

Both TRBC1 and TRBC2 were covered by a beta constant-region primer of two equimolar oligonucleotides. Ligated cDNA was amplified by four rounds of PCR with nested alpha and beta constant-region primers and SP2. The cDNA 3' end received a ligated single-stranded oligonucleotide carrying the SP2 primer and a 12-nucleotide UMI. In TCRdb, the UMI-ligation and nested PCR reads were re-called with MiXCR into one record per CDR3 protein. The table includes over 100,000 distinct CDR3 sequences, around 15% detected once. From the second PCR step, alpha and beta chains were amplified apart. Cells stained for CD3, CD4, CD8, CD45RA, CD27 and viability were sorted into four CD45RA/CD27 subsets. Between the trimmed V and J ends, which lost 5 bases and 1 base, there was a span of 11 bases. The CDR3 has 14 residues.

V is TRBV12-3 or TRBV12-4 and J is TRBJ1-2; maybe TRBD1 (5 bases). Specimen: naive CD8+ T cells from blood. The clonotype was recovered from a human donor in good health. Written as DNA, the CDR3 is TGTGCCAGCAGTCATAGGACATTTAACTATGGCTACACCTTC. This encodes CASSHRTFNYGYTF.